A single sample is the source of the 10 T cell receptor beta chains below, sequenced in a study of control samples from healthy donors and cancer patients. The protocol was immunoSEQ multiplex PCR, while the TCRdb copy is restricted to in-frame clones and leaves out a portion. This table has approximately 70,000 clones, under 85% appearing once. The material sequenced was blood. The receptor source for this set is a man between 60 and 75 years old in good health.

The chain combines TRBV7-9 with TRBJ2-3, with D possibly TRBD2 on 5 matching bases. Per germline, CDR1 SEHNR and CDR2 FQNEAQ (reference sequence). This CDR3 contains 12 residues. Trimming shortened V by 4 bases and J by 3 bases, and 5 bases separated the two germline ends. The CDR3 loop reads CASSSGTDTQYF. The CDR3 coding sequence is TGTGCCAGCAGCTCGGGAACAGATACGCAGTATTTT.

CDR3 amino acids: CASSLAGVLFPEAFF. In DNA form, the CDR3 reads TGTGCCAGCAGCTTGGCGGGGGTTCTCTTCCCTGAAGCTTTCTTT. The genes are TRBV5-6 and TRBJ1-1; weak D call: TRBD1 (5 bases). Germline V gene data show CDR1 as SGHDT and CDR2 as YYEEEE. The CDR3 has 15 amino acids. V lost 0 bases, J lost 6 bases, and 15 bases lay in between. The entire variable domain, with the rest obtained from reference TRBV5-6 and TRBJ1-1, is as follows: DAGVTQSPTHLIKTRGQQVTLRCSPKSGHDTVSWYQQALGQGPQFIFQYYEEEERQRGNFPDRFSGHQFPNYSSELNVNALLLGDSALYLCASSLAGVLFPEAFFGQGTRLTVV.

V is TRBV9 and J is TRBJ2-3; 7 bases fit TRBD2. The CDR3 sequence is 17 residues long. V lost 0 bases, J lost 3 bases, and 10 bases stayed unmatched. Germline V gives CDR1 SGDLS, CDR2 YYNGEE. In DNA, the CDR3 is TGTGCCAGCAGCGTAGGGGCTAGCGGTCAGTCGACAGATACGCAGTATTTT. This gives the protein CASSVGASGQSTDTQYF. The variable domain in full, completed from reference TRBV9 and TRBJ2-3, reads DSGVTQTPKHLITATGQRVTLRCSPRSGDLSVYWYQQSLDQGLQFLIQYYNGEERAKGNILERFSAQQFPDLHSELNLSSLELGDSALYFCASSVGASGQSTDTQYFGPGTRLTVL.

The gene calls are TRBV27 and TRBJ1-2; D gene uncertain. V lost 5 bases and J lost 4, with 14 bases in between. Looked up from germline, CDR1 is MNHEY and CDR2 is SMNVEV (reference sequence). The CDR3 has 14 residues. The CDR3 here is CASSPAWSLYGYTF. CDR3 sequence (DNA): TGTGCCAGCAGTCCTGCTTGGAGCCTCTATGGCTACACCTTC.

The chain has TRBV6-5 and TRBJ2-3; D gene unclear. The CDR3 covers 15 residues. Per germline, CDR1 MNHEY and CDR2 SVGAGI. V was clipped by 8 bases and J by 4 bases, with 19 bases between them. Here the CDR3 reads CASPEARVGADTQYF. CDR3 sequence (DNA): TGTGCCAGCCCAGAGGCCCGGGTCGGCGCAGATACGCAGTATTTT.

The J gene is TRBJ1-1, the V gene TRBV2, with TRBD1 identical over 8 bases. This CDR3 spans 15 amino acids. J was trimmed by 1 base and V by 5 bases; bases with no gene match: 6. Germline values: CDR1 SNHLY, CDR2 FYNNEI. The CDR3 here is CASSPRTGRNTEAFF. The CDR3 DNA is TGTGCCAGCAGTCCTAGGACAGGGCGGAACACTGAAGCTTTCTTT.

J is TRBJ1-2 and V is TRBV3-1 (or the pseudogene TRBV3-2); no definite D call. The V end lost 0 bases, the J end lost 8 bases, and 10 bases lay between the germline ends. This CDR3 has 13 residues. Germline V gene lookup returns CDR1 LGHDT and CDR2 YNNKEL (reference sequence). The DNA for the CDR3 is TGTGCCAGCAGCCAAGAGGGAAGAGGAGGCTACACCTTC. As protein: CASSQEGRGGYTF.

The V and J genes are TRBV18 and TRBJ2-1; 11 nucleotides line up with TRBD1. Germline CDR1 KGHSH, CDR2 LQKENI. The CDR3 is made up of 16 amino acids. J was trimmed by 4 bases and V by 1 base; bases with no gene match: 3. The CDR3 region is CASSPRGQGGYNEQFF. The CDR3 DNA reads TGTGCCAGCTCACCACGGGGACAGGGGGGGTACAATGAGCAGTTCTTC.

The CDR3 sequence is CASSLGPGGLNEQFF. CDR3 coding DNA: TGTGCCAGCAGCTTGGGTCCAGGGGGCCTAAATGAGCAGTTCTTC. This rearrangement joins TRBV7-3 to TRBJ2-1, with TRBD1 matching over 8 bases. Germline-derived CDR1 and CDR2 are SGHTA and FQGTGA. V shed 3 bases and J 7 bases; nucleotides not matched to a gene: 8. The CDR3 consists of 15 residues.

CDR3 nucleotides: TGTGCCAGCAGCCAACTAGCGGGAGGCCCAGATACGCAGTATTTT. Its protein is CASSQLAGGPDTQYF. The chain couples TRBV3-1 (or the pseudogene TRBV3-2) to TRBJ2-3; 11 positions agree with TRBD2. Trimming cost V 2 bases and J 4 bases; bases outside gene matches: 2. The germline gives CDR1 LGHDT, CDR2 YNNKEL (reference sequence). The CDR3 covers 15 residues.